The 3 T cell receptor beta chains presented below share a single source sample, sequenced in a study of T cells in Graves' hyperthyroidism and ophthalmopathy. What was amplified from RNA transcripts were TCR beta CDR3 regions. Carried out on the TCR CDR3, a first-round RT-PCR used the HTBI primer set. TCRdb re-analysed the multiplex PCR reads in MiXCR, keeping a single row per CDR3 protein. The data contain around 500,000 distinct CDR3 sequences, around 15% of them singletons. The sequenced sample consisted of blood. The receptors stem from a woman aged 30 to 39 with Graves' ophthalmopathy.

This clonotype was counted a few times. The chain uses TRBV29-1 and TRBJ1-1; D may be TRBD1 (6 bases). This CDR3 is built from 16 residues. The V gene lost 1 base and the J gene lost 7 bases, with 22 bases spanning the gap. Germline lookup yields CDR1 SQVTM and CDR2 ANQGSEA. This CDR3 reads CSVEGEGTRPIDEAFF. In DNA form, the CDR3 reads TGCAGCGTTGAAGGGGAAGGGACAAGGCCAATTGATGAAGCTTTCTTT. Using reference TRBV29-1 and TRBJ1-1 for the parts outside the CDR3, the full variable domain is SAVISQKPSRDICQRGTSLTIQCQVDSQVTMMFWYRQQPGQSLTLIATANQGSEATYESGFVIDKFPISRPNLTFSTLTVSNMSPEDSSIYLCSVEGEGTRPIDEAFFGQGTRLTVV.

This clonotype was detected many times. Germline and junction disagree at one end, which may indicate a read error. J is TRBJ2-7 and V is TRBV5-1, with TRBD2 identical over 8 bases. The CDR3 has 14 residues. Germline V CDR1 and CDR2: SGHRS, YFSETQ. The chain's CDR3 is CASSSGTSSYEQYF. CDR3 in DNA: TGTGCCAGCAGCTCCGGGACTAGCTCCTACGAGCAGTACTTC. The variable domain in full, completed from reference TRBV5-1 and TRBJ2-7, reads KAGVTQTPRYLIKTRGQQVTLSCSPISGHRSVSWYQQTPGQGLQFLFEYFSETQRNKGNFPGRFSGRQFSNSRSEMNVSTLELGDSALYLCASSSGTSSYEQYFGPGTRLTVT.

This clonotype was found many times. This rearrangement joins TRBV11-2 to TRBJ2-1, with a tentative D call TRBD2 (5 bases). The CDR3 covers 14 residues. The ends were cut back, 3 bases at V and 7 bases at J, with 13 bases in the middle. The V gene's germline CDR1 is SGHAT and CDR2 FQNNGV. CDR3 sequence reads: CASSFASGMNEQFF. The CDR3 DNA sequence: TGTGCCAGCAGCTTTGCCAGCGGTATGAATGAGCAGTTCTTC.